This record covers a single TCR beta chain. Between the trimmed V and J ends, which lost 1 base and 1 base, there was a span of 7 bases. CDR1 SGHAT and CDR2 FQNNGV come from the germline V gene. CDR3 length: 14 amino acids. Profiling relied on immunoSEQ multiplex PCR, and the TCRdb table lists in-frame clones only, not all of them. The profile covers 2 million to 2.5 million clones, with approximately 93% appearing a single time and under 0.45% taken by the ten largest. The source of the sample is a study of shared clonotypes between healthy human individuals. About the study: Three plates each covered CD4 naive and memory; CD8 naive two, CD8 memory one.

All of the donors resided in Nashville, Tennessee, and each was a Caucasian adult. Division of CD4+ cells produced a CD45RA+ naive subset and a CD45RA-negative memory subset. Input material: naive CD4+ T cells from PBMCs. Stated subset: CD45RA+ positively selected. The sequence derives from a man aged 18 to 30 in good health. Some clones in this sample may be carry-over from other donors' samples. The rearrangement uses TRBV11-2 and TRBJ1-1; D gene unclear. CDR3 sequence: CASSLVQGNTEAFF. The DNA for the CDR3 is TGTGCCAGCAGCTTAGTTCAAGGGAACACTGAAGCTTTCTTT.